These 23 T cell receptor beta chains were all obtained from the same sample, sequenced in a study of OX40 agonist ivuxolimab in advanced cancers. Clones were sequenced by immunoSEQ multiplex PCR, and TCRdb holds only the in-frame ones, with some missing. The repertoire holds 55,000 to 80,000 clones, with about 88% as singletons. The sample here was CD4+ or CD8+ T cells sorted from blood, taken in a trial of the OX40 agonist ivuxolimab. The origin of the receptors is an adult with an advanced solid tumor such as melanoma, head and neck, liver or kidney cancer.

J is TRBJ1-3 and V is TRBV18; TRBD1 agrees at 7 bases. CDR1 is KGHSH, CDR2 LQKENI, per germline. The CDR3 has 15 residues. The V and J ends lost 0 bases and 4 bases, in that order; junction bases with no gene match: 3. The DNA for the CDR3 is TGTGCCAGCTCACCACCGTCGGGACAGGGAAACACCATATATTTT. This gives the protein CASSPPSGQGNTIYF. Together with reference TRBV18 and TRBJ1-3, the CDR3 gives the full variable domain: NAGVMQNPRHLVRRRGQEARLRCSPMKGHSHVYWYRQLPEEGLKFMVYLQKENIIDESGMPKERFSAEFPKEGPSILRIQQVVRGDSAAYFCASSPPSGQGNTIYFGEGSWLTVV.

This clone was detected only a few times. The chain joins TRBV29-1 to TRBJ1-1, with 10 positions matching TRBD1. The CDR3 totals 12 residues. CDR1 SQVTM and CDR2 ANQGSEA come from the germline V gene. V gave up 8 bases and J gave up 5 bases; unmatched junction bases: 5. The CDR3 loop reads CSLRQGATEAFF. CDR3 coding DNA: TGCAGCTTACGACAGGGGGCGACTGAAGCTTTCTTT.

The CDR3 DNA is TGTGCCAGCAGCGTGCAGGATAGTGAGCAGTTCTTC. It yields the protein CASSVQDSEQFF. The V and J genes are TRBV7-3 and TRBJ2-1; D remains unclear. CDR1 and CDR2 from the germline V gene are SGHTA and FQGTGA. The germline V and J ends were trimmed by 5 bases and 9 bases, with 11 bases remaining between them. There are 12 residues in the CDR3.

This chain links TRBV9 with TRBJ2-4, with D unresolved. Germline V gives CDR1 SGDLS, CDR2 YYNGEE. The CDR3 is made up of 16 amino acids. Trimming took off 4 bases at V and 0 bases at J, with 14 bases between the two ends. The CDR3 reads CASSPHHGKAKNIQYF. Written as DNA, the CDR3 is TGTGCCAGCAGCCCACATCACGGTAAAGCCAAAAACATTCAGTACTTC.

J is TRBJ1-2 and V is TRBV7-9; D may be TRBD1 (5 bases). CDR3 size: 13 residues. In germline, CDR1 is SEHNR, CDR2 FQNEAQ (reference sequence). Trimming removed 6 bases from V and 0 bases from J, with 8 bases in between. In nucleotides, the CDR3 is TGTGCCAGCAGATTGGGACCTAACTATGGCTACACCTTC. Translating it yields CASRLGPNYGYTF. The full variable domain, its missing parts supplied by reference TRBV7-9 and TRBJ1-2, is DTGVSQNPRHKITKRGQNVTFRCDPISEHNRLYWYRQTLGQGPEFLTYFQNEAQLEKSRLLSDRFSAERPKGSFSTLEIQRTEQGDSAMYLCASRLGPNYGYTFGSGTRLTVV.

The CDR3 here is CASSSRGPDEKLFF. CDR3 sequence (DNA): TGCGCCAGCAGCTCCCGGGGGCCCGATGAAAAACTGTTTTTT. The chain links TRBV5-1 to TRBJ1-4, with D possibly TRBD1 on 6 matching bases. Trimming removed 3 bases from V and 6 bases from J, with 12 bases in between. The germline V gene has CDR1 SGHRS and CDR2 YFSETQ. The CDR3 runs to 14 residues.

The chain joins TRBV11-3 to TRBJ2-1, with 9 bases that match TRBD1. Trimming at V came to 1 base and at J to 6 bases, leaving 4 bases not matched to a gene. This CDR3 region has 15 residues. Germline V gives CDR1 SGHNT, CDR2 YENEEA. Here the CDR3 DNA reads TGTGCCAGCAGCTTAGTGGGGACAGGGAGCAATGAGCAGTTCTTC. This sequence encodes CASSLVGTGSNEQFF.

This clone occurred once. The chain recombines TRBV29-1 with TRBJ2-6; D is unclear. The CDR3 has 14 residues. V lost 8 bases and J 0 bases, leaving 11 bases between the germline ends. CDR1 is SQVTM and CDR2 is ANQGSEA in the germline V gene. The CDR3 loop is CSISKSSGANVLTF. In DNA form, the CDR3 reads TGCAGCATATCAAAGAGCTCTGGGGCCAACGTCCTGACTTTC.

The rearrangement links TRBV29-1 to TRBJ1-3; D remains unclear. There are 15 residues in the CDR3. CDR1 SQVTM and CDR2 ANQGSEA come from the germline V gene. The V end was cut by 6 bases, the J end by 0 bases, with 15 bases between. CDR3 amino acids: CSVAGEASSGNTIYF. The CDR3 DNA reads TGCAGCGTCGCCGGTGAGGCAAGCTCTGGAAACACCATATATTTT.

The rearrangement joins TRBV5-1 to TRBJ2-7; D may be TRBD1 (5 bases). Germline CDR1 and CDR2: SGHRS and YFSETQ. The ends were cut back, 0 bases at V and 2 bases at J, with 9 bases in the middle. The CDR3 contains 14 residues. The CDR3 here is CASSLADRPYEQYF. In DNA, the CDR3 is TGCGCCAGCAGCTTGGCCGACAGACCCTACGAGCAGTACTTC.

A word on this clone: The same CDR3 also results from other DNA sequences found in this sample. This chain uses TRBV10-2 with TRBJ1-3; D remains ambiguous. Germline V gene lookup returns CDR1 WSHSY and CDR2 SAAADI. Trimming stripped 4 bases from V and 0 bases from J, with 7 bases between. CDR3 length equals 14 residues. DNA for the CDR3: TGCGCCAGCAGTGTGACGGACTCTGGAAACACCATATATTTT. The encoded protein is CASSVTDSGNTIYF.

This sequence joins TRBV9 and TRBJ2-5, with D maybe TRBD1 (5 bases). The germline V gene encodes CDR1 SGDLS and CDR2 YYNGEE. Trimming took 3 bases from V and 4 from J, leaving 19 bases between them. The CDR3 has 16 amino acids. CDR3 bases: TGTGCCAGCAGCGAATCCCTCAGGGTGGTAGGAGAGACCCAGTACTTC. It encodes CASSESLRVVGETQYF.

The chain is built from TRBV7-2 and TRBJ1-1; D ambiguous. Trimming shortened V by 2 bases and J by 1 base, and 5 bases separated the two germline ends. The CDR3 runs 13 residues. From germline, CDR1 is SGHTA and CDR2 FQGNSA. CDR3 protein: CASSLFTNTEAFF. The CDR3 region has the DNA TGTGCCAGCAGCTTATTCACGAACACTGAAGCTTTCTTT.

J is TRBJ2-1 and V is TRBV11-1; D uncertain. Germline-derived CDR1 and CDR2 are SGHAT and FQDESV (reference sequence). This CDR3 contains 15 residues. V shed 5 bases and J shed 3 bases, with 14 bases lying between them. CDR3 nucleotide sequence: TGTGCCAGCAGCCGGGCGCCAGGCGACTACAATGAGCAGTTCTTC. Translation gives CASSRAPGDYNEQFF.

The rearrangement uses TRBV29-1 and TRBJ2-6, with D possibly TRBD2 on 6 matching bases. CDR1 and CDR2 from the germline V gene are SQVTM and ANQGSEA. The CDR3 is 15 residues long. The V end lost 6 bases, the J end lost 0 bases, and 12 bases lay between the germline ends. The CDR3 nucleotides read TGCAGCGTAACACTAGCCCGCTCTGGGGCCAACGTCCTGACTTTC. It yields the protein CSVTLARSGANVLTF.

The chain uses TRBV14 and TRBJ1-1; D call uncertain. Trimming cost V 0 bases and J 8 bases, with 22 bases left between them. CDR1 SGHDN and CDR2 FVKESK come from the germline V gene. The CDR3 loop spans 17 amino acids. The CDR3 loop is CASSQESGYYWDPEAFF. DNA for the CDR3: TGTGCCAGCAGCCAAGAGTCCGGCTACTATTGGGATCCCGAAGCTTTCTTT.

The count of this clone is one. The chain combines TRBV7-3 with TRBJ2-3; 7 bases fit TRBD2. The V gene end was trimmed by 5 bases and the J gene end by 6 bases; junction bases not matched to a gene: 11. In germline, CDR1 is SGHTA, CDR2 FQGTGA. The CDR3 sequence is 15 residues long. This CDR3 is CASSLGGTGADTQYF. As DNA, the CDR3 is TGTGCCAGCAGCCTGGGGGGGACCGGGGCTGATACGCAGTATTTT.

The J gene is TRBJ2-1, the V gene TRBV29-1, with D possibly being TRBD2 (6 bases). The CDR3 spans 17 residues. CDR1 and CDR2 from the germline V gene are SQVTM and ANQGSEA. V was trimmed by 7 bases and J by 6 bases, leaving 28 bases between them. In nucleotides, the CDR3 is TGCAGCGGCTCTCTTTTGCGGGGCAATCTCCGCCTCAATGAGCAGTTCTTC. Translated, it gives CSGSLLRGNLRLNEQFF.

This clone was seen only a few times. The CDR3 reads CASSISGPDNYGYTF. For the CDR3, the DNA is TGTGCCAGTAGTATATCGGGGCCAGATAACTATGGCTACACCTTC. The chain joins TRBV19 to TRBJ1-2; a possible D gene is TRBD1 (5 bases). CDR3 size: 15 residues. Germline CDR1 and CDR2: LNHDA and SQIVND (reference sequence). Trimming shortened V by 2 bases and J by 1 base, and 11 bases separated the two germline ends.

This rearrangement joins TRBV7-2 to TRBJ2-3, with D tentatively TRBD1 or TRBD2 (5 bases each). CDR3 length: 15 residues. With 5 bases removed from V and 0 bases from J, the gap between germline ends came to 12 bases. Germline V CDR1 and CDR2: SGHTA, FQGNSA. DNA of the CDR3: TGTGCCAGCAGCCCTGGGGGATTTAGCACAGATACGCAGTATTTT. It encodes CASSPGGFSTDTQYF.

This clone was picked up one time. The rearrangement links TRBV11-2 to TRBJ2-1; D uncertain. CDR1 is SGHAT, CDR2 FQNNGV, per germline. V was shortened by 4 bases and J by 10 bases, with 8 bases between the two germline ends. This CDR3 contains 11 residues. This chain's CDR3 is CASSSFGEQFF. The CDR3 DNA follows: TGTGCCAGCAGCTCCTTCGGGGAGCAGTTCTTC.

V gene TRBV2 combines with J gene TRBJ2-2; a possible D gene is TRBD1 (5 bases). CDR3 length: 14 residues. Deletions cut 5 bases from V and 3 bases from J, with 10 bases between. Germline V gene sequence: CDR1 SNHLY, CDR2 FYNNEI. CDR3: CASSSTEYTGELFF. The CDR3, as DNA: TGTGCCAGCAGTTCGACAGAGTACACCGGGGAGCTGTTTTTT. Full variable domain (missing parts from reference TRBV2 and TRBJ2-2): EPEVTQTPSHQVTQMGQEVILRCVPISNHLYFYWYRQILGQKVEFLVSFYNNEISEKSEIFDDQFSVERPDGSNFTLKIRSTKLEDSAMYFCASSSTEYTGELFFGEGSRLTVL.

V gene TRBV7-3 combines with J gene TRBJ2-5, with TRBD2 matching 7 bases. In germline, CDR1 is SGHTA, CDR2 FQGTGA. The CDR3 consists of 14 residues. With 6 bases clipped from V and 7 bases from J, the junction kept 11 bases outside the gene matches. The CDR3 spells CASSASGTLGTQYF. In nucleotides, the CDR3 is TGTGCCAGCAGTGCTAGCGGAACGTTGGGGACCCAGTACTTC.